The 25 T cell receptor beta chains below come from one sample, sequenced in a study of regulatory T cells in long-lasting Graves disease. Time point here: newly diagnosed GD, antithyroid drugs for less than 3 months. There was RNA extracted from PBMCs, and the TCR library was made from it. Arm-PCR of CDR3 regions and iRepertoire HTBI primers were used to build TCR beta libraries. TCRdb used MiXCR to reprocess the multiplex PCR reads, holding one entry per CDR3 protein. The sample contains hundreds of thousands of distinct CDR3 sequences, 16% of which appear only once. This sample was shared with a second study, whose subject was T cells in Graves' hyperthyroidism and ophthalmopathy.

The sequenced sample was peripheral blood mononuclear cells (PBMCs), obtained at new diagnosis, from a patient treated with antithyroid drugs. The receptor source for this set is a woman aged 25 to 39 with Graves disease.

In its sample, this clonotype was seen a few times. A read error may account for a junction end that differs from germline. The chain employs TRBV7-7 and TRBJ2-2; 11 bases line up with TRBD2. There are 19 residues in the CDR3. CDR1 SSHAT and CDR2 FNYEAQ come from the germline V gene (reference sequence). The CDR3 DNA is TGTGCTAGCAGCCCCTATTCCGGGACTAGCGGATGGGGAACCGGGGAGCTGTTTTTT. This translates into CASSPYSGTSGWGTGELFF.

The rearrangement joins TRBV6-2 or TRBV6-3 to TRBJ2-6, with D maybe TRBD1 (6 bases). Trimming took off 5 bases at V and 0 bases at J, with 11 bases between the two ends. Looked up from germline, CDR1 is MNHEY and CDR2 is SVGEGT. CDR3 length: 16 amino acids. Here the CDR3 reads CASSLRGHSGANVLTF. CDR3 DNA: TGTGCCAGCAGTCTACGGGGACACTCTGGGGCCAACGTCCTGACTTTC.

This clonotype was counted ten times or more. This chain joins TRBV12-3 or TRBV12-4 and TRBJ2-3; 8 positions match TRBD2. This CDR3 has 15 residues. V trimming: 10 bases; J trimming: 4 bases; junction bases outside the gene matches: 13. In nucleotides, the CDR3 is TGTGCCACCTCACGGGGGGGGAGCATCCCAGATACGCAGTATTTT. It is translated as CATSRGGSIPDTQYF.

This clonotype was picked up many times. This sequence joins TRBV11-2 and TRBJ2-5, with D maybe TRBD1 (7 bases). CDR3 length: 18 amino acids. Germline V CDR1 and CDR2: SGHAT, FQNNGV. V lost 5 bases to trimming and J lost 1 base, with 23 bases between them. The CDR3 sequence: CASSAQGQGGSGQETQYF. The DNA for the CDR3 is TGTGCCAGCAGCGCACAGGGGCAGGGGGGTAGTGGCCAAGAGACCCAGTACTTC.

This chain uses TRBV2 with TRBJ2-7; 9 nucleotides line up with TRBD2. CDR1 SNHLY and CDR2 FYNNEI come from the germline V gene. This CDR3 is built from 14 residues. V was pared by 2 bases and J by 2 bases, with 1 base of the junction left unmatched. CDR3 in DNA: TGTGCCAGCAGTGAACTAGCGGGACCCTACGAGCAGTACTTC. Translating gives CASSELAGPYEQYF.

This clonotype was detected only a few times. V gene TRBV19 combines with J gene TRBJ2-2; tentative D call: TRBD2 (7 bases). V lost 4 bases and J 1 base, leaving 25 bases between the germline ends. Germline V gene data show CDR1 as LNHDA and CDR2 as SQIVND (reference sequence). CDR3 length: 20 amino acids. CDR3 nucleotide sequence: TGTGCCAGTAGTAGGGGGGGGCCCGGCTTCCTGAGTCTGAACACCGGGGAGCTGTTTTTT. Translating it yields CASSRGGPGFLSLNTGELFF.

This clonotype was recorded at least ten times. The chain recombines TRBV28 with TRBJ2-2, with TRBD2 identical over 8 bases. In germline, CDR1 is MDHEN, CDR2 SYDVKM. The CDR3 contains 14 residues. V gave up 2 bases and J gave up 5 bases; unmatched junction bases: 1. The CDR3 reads CASSLVAGTGELFF. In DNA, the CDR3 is TGTGCCAGCAGTTTAGTAGCGGGGACCGGGGAGCTGTTTTTT.

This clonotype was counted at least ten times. CDR3 in amino acids: CASSTRALAGGQFPYEQYF. The CDR3 DNA is TGTGCCAGCAGTACCCGAGCGCTAGCGGGAGGGCAATTCCCCTACGAGCAGTACTTC. The rearrangement joins TRBV28 to TRBJ2-7, with 12 bases aligning to TRBD2. The V gene end was trimmed by 5 bases and the J gene end by 2 bases; junction bases not matched to a gene: 16. Germline V CDR1 and CDR2: MDHEN, SYDVKM. The CDR3 runs 19 residues. The full variable domain, rest sourced from reference TRBV28 and TRBJ2-7, is DVKVTQSSRYLVKRTGEKVFLECVQDMDHENMFWYRQDPGLGLRLIYFSYDVKMKEKGDIPEGYSVSREKKERFSLILESASTNQTSMYLCASSTRALAGGQFPYEQYFGPGTRLTVT.

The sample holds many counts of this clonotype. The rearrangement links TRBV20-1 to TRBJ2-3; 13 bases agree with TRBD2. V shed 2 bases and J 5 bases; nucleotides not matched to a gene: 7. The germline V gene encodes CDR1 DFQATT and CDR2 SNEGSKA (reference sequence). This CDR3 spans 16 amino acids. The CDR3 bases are TGCAGTGCTAGAAAACTAGCGGGAGGGCTTGGAGATACGCAGTATTTT. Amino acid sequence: CSARKLAGGLGDTQYF.

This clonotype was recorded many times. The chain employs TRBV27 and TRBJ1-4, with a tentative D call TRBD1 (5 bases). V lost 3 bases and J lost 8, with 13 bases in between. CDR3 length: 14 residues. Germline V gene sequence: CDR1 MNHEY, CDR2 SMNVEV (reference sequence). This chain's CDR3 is CASSFGGGGEKLFF. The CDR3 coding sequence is TGTGCCAGCAGTTTTGGGGGTGGGGGGGAAAAACTGTTTTTT.

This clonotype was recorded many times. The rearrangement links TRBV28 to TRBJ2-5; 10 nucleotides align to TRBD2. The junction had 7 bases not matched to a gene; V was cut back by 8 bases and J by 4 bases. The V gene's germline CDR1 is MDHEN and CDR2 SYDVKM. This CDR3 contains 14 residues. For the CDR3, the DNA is TGTGCCAGCGCTTCTAGCGGGGGAGGAGAGACCCAGTACTTC. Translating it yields CASASSGGGETQYF. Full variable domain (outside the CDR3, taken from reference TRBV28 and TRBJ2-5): DVKVTQSSRYLVKRTGEKVFLECVQDMDHENMFWYRQDPGLGLRLIYFSYDVKMKEKGDIPEGYSVSREKKERFSLILESASTNQTSMYLCASASSGGGETQYFGPGTRLLVL.

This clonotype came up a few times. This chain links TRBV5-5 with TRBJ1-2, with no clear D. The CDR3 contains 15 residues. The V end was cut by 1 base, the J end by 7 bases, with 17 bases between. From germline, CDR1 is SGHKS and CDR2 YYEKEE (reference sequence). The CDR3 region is CASSLPIGDFGGYTF. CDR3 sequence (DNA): TGTGCCAGCAGCTTGCCTATAGGAGATTTCGGTGGCTACACCTTC.

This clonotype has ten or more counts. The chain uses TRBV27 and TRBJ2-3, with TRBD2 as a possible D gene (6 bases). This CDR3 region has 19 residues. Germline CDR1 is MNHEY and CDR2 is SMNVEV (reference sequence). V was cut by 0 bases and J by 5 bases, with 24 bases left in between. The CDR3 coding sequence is TGTGCCAGCAGTTTATCGGTGGCAGGTGCGGGATCGGAGGTAGATACGCAGTATTTT. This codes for CASSLSVAGAGSEVDTQYF.

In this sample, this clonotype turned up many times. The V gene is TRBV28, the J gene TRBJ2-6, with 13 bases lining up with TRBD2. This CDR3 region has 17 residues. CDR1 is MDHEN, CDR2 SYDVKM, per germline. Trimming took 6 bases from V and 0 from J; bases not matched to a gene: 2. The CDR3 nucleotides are TGTGCCAGCAGGGGACTAGCGGGAATCTCTGGGGCCAACGTCCTGACTTTC. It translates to CASRGLAGISGANVLTF. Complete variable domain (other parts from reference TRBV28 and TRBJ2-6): DVKVTQSSRYLVKRTGEKVFLECVQDMDHENMFWYRQDPGLGLRLIYFSYDVKMKEKGDIPEGYSVSREKKERFSLILESASTNQTSMYLCASRGLAGISGANVLTFGAGSRLTVL.

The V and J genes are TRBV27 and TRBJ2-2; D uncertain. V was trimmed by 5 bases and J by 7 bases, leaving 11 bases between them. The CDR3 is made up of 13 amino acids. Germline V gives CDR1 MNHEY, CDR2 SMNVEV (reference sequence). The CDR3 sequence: CASSVVRGGELFF. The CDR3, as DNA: TGTGCCAGCAGTGTTGTCAGAGGCGGGGAGCTGTTTTTT.

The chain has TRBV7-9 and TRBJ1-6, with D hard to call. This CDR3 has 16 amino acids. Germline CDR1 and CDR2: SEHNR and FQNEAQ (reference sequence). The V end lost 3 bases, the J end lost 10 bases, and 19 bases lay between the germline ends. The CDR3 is CASSFGLGEARSPLHF. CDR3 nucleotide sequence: TGTGCCAGCAGCTTTGGTCTCGGGGAGGCGAGGTCACCCCTCCACTTT.

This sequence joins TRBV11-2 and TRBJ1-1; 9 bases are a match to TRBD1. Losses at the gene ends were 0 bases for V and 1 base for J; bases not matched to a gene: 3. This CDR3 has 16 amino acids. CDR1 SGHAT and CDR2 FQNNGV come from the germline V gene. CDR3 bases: TGTGCCAGCAGCTTAGATCTGGGACAGGGGAACACTGAAGCTTTCTTT. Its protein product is CASSLDLGQGNTEAFF.

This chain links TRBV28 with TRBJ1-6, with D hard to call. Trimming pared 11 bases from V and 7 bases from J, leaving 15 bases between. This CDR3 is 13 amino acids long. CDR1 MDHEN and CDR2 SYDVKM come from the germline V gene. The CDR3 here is CAGKRNPNSPLHF. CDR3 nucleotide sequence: TGTGCCGGCAAGAGAAACCCCAATTCACCCCTCCACTTT. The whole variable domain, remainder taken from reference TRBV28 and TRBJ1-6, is DVKVTQSSRYLVKRTGEKVFLECVQDMDHENMFWYRQDPGLGLRLIYFSYDVKMKEKGDIPEGYSVSREKKERFSLILESASTNQTSMYLCAGKRNPNSPLHFGNGTRLTVT.

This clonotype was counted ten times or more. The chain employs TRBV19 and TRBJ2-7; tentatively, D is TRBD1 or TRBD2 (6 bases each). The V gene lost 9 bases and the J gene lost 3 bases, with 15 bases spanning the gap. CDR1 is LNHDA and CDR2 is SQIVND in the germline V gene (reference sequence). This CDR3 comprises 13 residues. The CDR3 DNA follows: TGTGCCAGCAGCCGGGGGCTTGACTACGAGCAGTACTTC. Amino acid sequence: CASSRGLDYEQYF.

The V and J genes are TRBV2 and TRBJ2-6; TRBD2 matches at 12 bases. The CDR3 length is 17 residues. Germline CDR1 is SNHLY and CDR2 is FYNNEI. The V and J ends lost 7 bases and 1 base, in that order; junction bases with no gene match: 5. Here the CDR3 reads CASTQTSGSSGANVLTF. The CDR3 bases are TGTGCCAGCACTCAGACTAGCGGGAGTTCTGGGGCCAACGTCCTGACTTTC.

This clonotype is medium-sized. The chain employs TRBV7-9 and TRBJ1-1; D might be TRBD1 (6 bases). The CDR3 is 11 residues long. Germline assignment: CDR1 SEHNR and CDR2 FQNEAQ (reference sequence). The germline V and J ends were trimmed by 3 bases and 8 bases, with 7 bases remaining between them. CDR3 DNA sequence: TGTGCCAGCAGCTTTGGACAGGAAGCTTTCTTT. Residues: CASSFGQEAFF.

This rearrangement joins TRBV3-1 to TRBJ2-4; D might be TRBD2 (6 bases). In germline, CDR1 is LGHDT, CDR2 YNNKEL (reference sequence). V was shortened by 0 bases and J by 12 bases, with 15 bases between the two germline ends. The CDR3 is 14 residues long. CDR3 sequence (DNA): TGTGCCAGCAGCCAAGATCGGCGCGGGAACGGTCAGTACTTC. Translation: CASSQDRRGNGQYF. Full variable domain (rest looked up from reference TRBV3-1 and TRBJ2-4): DTAVSQTPKYLVTQMGNDKSIKCEQNLGHDTMYWYKQDSKKFLKIMFSYNNKELIINETVPNRFSPKSPDKAHLNLHINSLELGDSAVYFCASSQDRRGNGQYFGAGTRLSVL.

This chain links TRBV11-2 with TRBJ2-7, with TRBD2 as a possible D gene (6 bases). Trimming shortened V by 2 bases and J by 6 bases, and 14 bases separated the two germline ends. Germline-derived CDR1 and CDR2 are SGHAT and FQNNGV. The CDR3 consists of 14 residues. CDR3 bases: TGTGCCAGCAGCTTAAGGGCAGGGACTTCCGAGCAGTACTTC. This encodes CASSLRAGTSEQYF.

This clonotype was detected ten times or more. The CDR3 loop reads CASSRRGPFRIGDEKLFF. CDR3 coding DNA: TGTGCCAGCAGTCGCCGAGGGCCCTTTCGGATTGGGGATGAAAAACTGTTTTTT. The J gene is TRBJ1-4, the V gene TRBV6-1; D uncertain. This CDR3 contains 18 residues. Germline V gene data show CDR1 as MNHNS and CDR2 as SASEGT. V shed 5 bases and J shed 6 bases, with 25 bases lying between them.

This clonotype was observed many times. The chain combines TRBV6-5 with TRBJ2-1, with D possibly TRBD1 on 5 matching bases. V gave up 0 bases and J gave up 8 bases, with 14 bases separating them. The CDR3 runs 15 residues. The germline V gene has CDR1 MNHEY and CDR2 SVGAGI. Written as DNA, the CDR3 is TGTGCCAGCAGTTACTCGGCGGCAGGGTGGGATGAGCAGTTCTTC. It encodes CASSYSAAGWDEQFF.